The entry below describes one TCR beta chain. The antigen remains unidentified. This sample is drawn from a study of cytomegalovirus exposure and HLA in healthy donors. At the level of the study: Previous work identified some 120 million unique TCR beta sequences from around 180 million T cells. Study observations and caveats: TCR beta V segments were, for the most part, productive about 90% or about 30% of the time in an earlier analysis. The study found most TCR sequences rare, yet found some public TCRs in many donors. Later on, a genetic analysis was performed. It linked a missense variant in DCLRE1C with V- and J-gene trimming of TCR beta.

Germline V gene data show CDR1 as SGDLS and CDR2 as YYNGEE. Trimming removed 0 bases at V and 1 base at J, with 10 bases between. The length of the CDR3 is 16 residues. This PCR relied on a set of 60 Vbeta primers and 13 Jbeta primers. Assay used: immunoSEQ multiplex PCR; TCRdb lists only in-frame clones, some missing. The sample has 130,000 or so clones. Sequencing used PBMCs. The V and J genes are TRBV9 and TRBJ2-2; D is perhaps TRBD2 (7 bases). This TCR came from a woman aged 40 to 55 in good health and CMV-seronegative. The CDR3 here is CASSVGGGLNTGELFF. The CDR3, as DNA: TGTGCCAGCAGCGTAGGGGGGGGCTTGAACACCGGGGAGCTGTTTTTT.